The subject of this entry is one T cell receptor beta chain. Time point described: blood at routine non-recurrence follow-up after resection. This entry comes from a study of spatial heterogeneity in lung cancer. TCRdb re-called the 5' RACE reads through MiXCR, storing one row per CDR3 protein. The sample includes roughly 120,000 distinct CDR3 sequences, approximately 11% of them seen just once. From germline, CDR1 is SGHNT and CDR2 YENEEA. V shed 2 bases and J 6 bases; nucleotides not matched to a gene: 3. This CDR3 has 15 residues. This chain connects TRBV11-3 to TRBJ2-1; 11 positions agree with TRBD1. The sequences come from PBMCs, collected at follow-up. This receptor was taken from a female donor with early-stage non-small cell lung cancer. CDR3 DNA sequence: TGTGCCAGCAGCTTATTGGACAGGGGGCTCAATGAGCAGTTCTTC. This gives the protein CASSLLDRGLNEQFF.